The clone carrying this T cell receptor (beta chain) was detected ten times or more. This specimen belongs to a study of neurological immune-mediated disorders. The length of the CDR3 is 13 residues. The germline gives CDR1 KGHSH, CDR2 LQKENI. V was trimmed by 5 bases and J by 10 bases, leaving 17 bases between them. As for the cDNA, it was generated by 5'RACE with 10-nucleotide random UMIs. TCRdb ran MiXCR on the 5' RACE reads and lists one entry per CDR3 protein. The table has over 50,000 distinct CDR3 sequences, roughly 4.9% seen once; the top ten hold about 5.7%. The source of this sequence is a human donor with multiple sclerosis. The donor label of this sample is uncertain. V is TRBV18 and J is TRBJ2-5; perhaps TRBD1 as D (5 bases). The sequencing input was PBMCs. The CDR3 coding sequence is TGTGCCAGCTCATCCATGGCAGGGCCCGGCCAGTACTTC. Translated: CASSSMAGPGQYF.